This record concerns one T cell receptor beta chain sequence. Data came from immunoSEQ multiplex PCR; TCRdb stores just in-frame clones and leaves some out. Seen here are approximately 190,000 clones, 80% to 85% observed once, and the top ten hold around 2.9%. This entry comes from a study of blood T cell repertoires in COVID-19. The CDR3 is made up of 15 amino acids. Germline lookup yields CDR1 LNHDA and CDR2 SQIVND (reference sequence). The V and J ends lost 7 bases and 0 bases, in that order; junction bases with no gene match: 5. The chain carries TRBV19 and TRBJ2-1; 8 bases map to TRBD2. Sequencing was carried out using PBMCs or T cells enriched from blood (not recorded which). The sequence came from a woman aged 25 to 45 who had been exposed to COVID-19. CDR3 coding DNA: TGTGCCAGTAAAACGGGGGGGGACTCCTACAATGAGCAGTTCTTC. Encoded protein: CASKTGGDSYNEQFF.